What follows are 28 T cell receptor beta chains derived from one specimen sequenced in a study of shared clonotypes between healthy human individuals. The repertoire was sequenced with immunoSEQ multiplex PCR; TCRdb's copy has only in-frame clones and lacks some. There are roughly 500,000 clones in the sample; about four fifths occur only once, and roughly 13% lies in the top ten. Sequencing input: PBMCs. Source of these receptors: a woman in her thirties or forties in good health. Some clones in this sample may be carry-over from other donors' samples.

The CDR3, as DNA: TGTGCCAGCATTGACTTACAGGGGGCCCTCCACTTT. This gives the protein CASIDLQGALHF. The chain couples TRBV6-5 to TRBJ1-6; 8 nucleotides line up with TRBD1. CDR3 length equals 12 residues. CDR1 and CDR2 (germline): MNHEY, SVGAGI. Trimming took 7 bases from V and 14 from J; bases not matched to a gene: 7.

This clone was counted between two and nine times. The chain carries TRBV2 and TRBJ2-5, with TRBD2 matching 11 bases. With V trimmed by 7 bases and J by 7 bases, 14 bases remained unmatched. The CDR3 is made up of 16 amino acids. Germline values: CDR1 SNHLY, CDR2 FYNNEI. CDR3 loop: CASKGWGLAAWGTQYF. In DNA form, the CDR3 reads TGTGCCAGCAAGGGTTGGGGACTAGCGGCCTGGGGGACCCAGTACTTC.

The chain carries TRBV28 and TRBJ2-3; TRBD2 matches at 12 bases. V lost 4 bases and J lost 4; bases outside the gene matches: 6. This CDR3 has 16 amino acids. Germline V gene sequence: CDR1 MDHEN, CDR2 SYDVKM. This chain's CDR3 is CASSSTTSGSPDTQYF. CDR3 DNA: TGTGCCAGCAGTTCCACGACTAGCGGGAGTCCAGATACGCAGTATTTT.

With respect to this clone: A junction end diverges from the germline sequence, so it may reflect a read error. The chain employs TRBV5-4 and TRBJ2-1, with no clear D. Germline lookup yields CDR1 SGHNT and CDR2 YYREEE (reference sequence). The CDR3 runs 13 residues. The CDR3 sequence is CASSLGSYNEQFF. The CDR3 nucleotides read TGTGCCAGCAGTTTGGGCTCCTACAATGAGCAGTTCTTC. The full variable domain, in which reference TRBV5-4 and TRBJ2-1 provide the parts outside the CDR3, is ETGVTQSPTHLIKTRGQQVTLRCSSQSGHNTVSWYQQALGQGPQFIFQYYREEENGRGNFPPRFSGLQFPNYSSELNVNALELDDSALYLCASSLGSYNEQFFGPGTRLTVL.

The chain employs TRBV4-3 and TRBJ1-6; D gene unclear. The CDR3 sequence is 18 residues long. In germline, CDR1 is LGHNA, CDR2 YSLEER. The V gene lost 0 bases and the J gene lost 9 bases, with 21 bases spanning the gap. The CDR3 DNA reads TGCGCCAGCAGCCAAGATTTAGGAGGGCTTAGTCGTGGTTCACCCCTCCACTTT. Protein product: CASSQDLGGLSRGSPLHF.

This chain connects TRBV21-1 to TRBJ2-7; the D call TRBD2 from the table was never checked on the DNA. TRBV21-1 is described as a pseudogene. The CDR3 loop spans 13 amino acids. CDR3 residues: CASTGPGLDEQYF. DNA for the CDR3: TGTGCCAGCACCGGCCCTGGACTCGACGAGCAGTACTTC.

The genes are TRBV14 and TRBJ1-2, with a weak D call TRBD1 (6 bases). CDR1 SGHDN and CDR2 FVKESK come from the germline V gene. V dropped 4 bases and J dropped 4 bases, with 19 bases sitting between them. The CDR3 sequence is 16 residues long. Here the CDR3 reads CASSPSLGGSPYGYTF. Here the CDR3 DNA reads TGTGCCAGCAGCCCATCGCTAGGGGGGAGCCCCTATGGCTACACCTTC.

This clone appeared a few times. V gene TRBV27 combines with J gene TRBJ1-4; 7 bases match TRBD1. This CDR3 region has 15 residues. Germline loops: CDR1 MNHEY, CDR2 SMNVEV (reference sequence). The J segment lost 2 bases and the V segment lost 8 bases, leaving 8 bases of the junction unmatched. The DNA for the CDR3 is TGTGCCAGCGGACGATACAGGGGCACTAATGAAAAACTGTTTTTT. Amino acids: CASGRYRGTNEKLFF.

The rearrangement uses TRBV20-1 and TRBJ2-7; TRBD1 might be the D (6 bases). The ends were cut back, 3 bases at V and 7 bases at J, with 10 bases in the middle. The CDR3 runs to 11 residues. CDR1 is DFQATT, CDR2 SNEGSKA, per germline (reference sequence). In DNA form, the CDR3 reads TGCAGTGCTAGTTATAGGGGGGAGCAGTACTTC. It translates to CSASYRGEQYF.

This clone has just one count. It may be a read error: a sequence one base away is much more abundant. In the same sample, other DNA sequences code for this CDR3. The rearrangement uses TRBV9 and TRBJ1-1; TRBD1 matches 7 bases. The germline CDR1 and CDR2 sequences are SGDLS and YYNGEE. J gave up 3 bases and V 4 bases, and 9 bases lay outside the gene matches. The CDR3 extends over 15 amino acids. The CDR3 loop reads CASSPSGDSYTEAFF. The DNA for the CDR3 is TGTGCCAGCAGCCCGTCCGGGGACAGCTACACTGAAGCTTTCTTT.

This clone was detected a few times. CDR3 residues: CASSDYTKNTEAFF. DNA of the CDR3: TGTGCCAGCAGTGATTACACGAAGAACACTGAAGCTTTCTTT. This chain joins TRBV2 and TRBJ1-1; D is unclear. Trimming pared 3 bases from V and 1 base from J, leaving 9 bases between. Germline CDR1 and CDR2: SNHLY and FYNNEI. CDR3 length equals 14 residues.

Only a few counts were recorded for this clone. The rearrangement joins TRBV19 to TRBJ1-5; D ambiguous. This CDR3 region has 15 residues. Germline lookup yields CDR1 LNHDA and CDR2 SQIVND (reference sequence). V lost 7 bases to trimming and J lost 6 bases, with 19 bases between them. The CDR3 DNA reads TGTGCCAGTAATCACGGTGTGGGTCACGGTCAGCCCCAGCATTTT. Amino acid sequence: CASNHGVGHGQPQHF.

The chain joins TRBV25-1 to TRBJ2-2; D is perhaps TRBD1 or TRBD2 (5 bases each). Germline V CDR1 and CDR2: MGHDK, SYGVNS. Trimming shortened V by 6 bases and J by 3 bases, and 14 bases separated the two germline ends. This CDR3 region has 15 residues. CDR3 nucleotide sequence: TGTGCCAGCAGCCCCGGGACCCGGGACACCGGGGAGCTGTTTTTT. This sequence encodes CASSPGTRDTGELFF.

J is TRBJ1-5 and V is TRBV27; D ambiguous. The CDR3 is 13 amino acids. CDR1 MNHEY and CDR2 SMNVEV come from the germline V gene (reference sequence). With 3 bases removed from V and 6 bases from J, the gap between germline ends came to 9 bases. The CDR3 DNA follows: TGTGCCAGCAGTTTTAGTCCAGCTCAGCCCCAGCATTTT. Its translation: CASSFSPAQPQHF.

Remarks on this clone: Other DNA sequences from this sample encode an identical CDR3 as well. The chain combines TRBV2 with TRBJ1-5; D is possibly TRBD1 (6 bases). This CDR3 region has 15 residues. Germline V CDR1 and CDR2: SNHLY, FYNNEI. V was pared by 0 bases and J by 7 bases, with 13 bases between. CDR3 protein: CASSEARGAGQPQHF. The DNA of the CDR3 is TGTGCCAGCAGTGAAGCGCGGGGGGCTGGACAGCCCCAGCATTTT.

The chain couples TRBV4-3 to TRBJ2-3; D ambiguous. Germline CDR1 LGHNA, CDR2 YSLEER. The V gene lost 0 bases and the J gene lost 5 bases, with 12 bases spanning the gap. The CDR3 loop spans 15 amino acids. The CDR3 region has the DNA TGCGCCAGCAGCCAAGATCTCGGCAAAATAGATACGCAGTATTTT. Protein sequence: CASSQDLGKIDTQYF.

This clone was recorded once. The chain uses TRBV28 and TRBJ1-2; possible D gene TRBD1, 5 bases. Germline V gene sequence: CDR1 MDHEN, CDR2 SYDVKM. This CDR3 region has 13 residues. Trimming cost V 9 bases and J 0 bases, with 11 bases left between them. The CDR3 protein is CASQGSANYGYTF. The CDR3 nucleotides are TGTGCCAGTCAGGGTTCAGCTAACTATGGCTACACCTTC.

This chain joins TRBV4-1 and TRBJ1-5, with D possibly matching TRBD1 (6 bases). The CDR3 loop spans 17 amino acids. Germline V CDR1 and CDR2: MGHRA, YSYEKL. The V and J ends lost 3 bases and 7 bases respectively, with 22 bases between them. The CDR3 protein is CASSQGLGGPSGQPQHF. CDR3 nucleotide sequence: TGCGCCAGCAGCCAGGGGCTTGGGGGGCCCTCCGGACAGCCCCAGCATTTT.

The chain is built from TRBV5-4 and TRBJ1-4; TRBD1 matches at 8 bases. The CDR3 length is 20 residues. Germline lookup yields CDR1 SGHNT and CDR2 YYREEE (reference sequence). V gave up 4 bases and J gave up 6 bases; unmatched junction bases: 23. CDR3 sequence reads: CASSLSYPGQAVDIYEKLFF. CDR3 bases: TGTGCCAGCAGCCTCTCGTACCCGGGACAGGCCGTGGACATTTATGAAAAACTGTTTTTT.

The chain recombines TRBV5-1 with TRBJ2-7; 10 positions agree with TRBD1. The CDR3 consists of 14 residues. V dropped 4 bases and J dropped 7; count of bases not matched to a gene: 8. Germline-derived CDR1 and CDR2 are SGHRS and YFSETQ. The CDR3 nucleotides are TGCGCCAGCAGCCAAAGACAGGGGGCTAATGAGCAGTACTTC. It translates to CASSQRQGANEQYF.

This clone came up a few times. V gene TRBV5-1 combines with J gene TRBJ2-7; no clear D gene. The CDR3 covers 14 residues. Germline assignment: CDR1 SGHRS and CDR2 YFSETQ. V was trimmed by 2 bases and J by 5 bases, leaving 14 bases between them. CDR3 sequence: CASSLRSGNDEQYF. CDR3 DNA sequence: TGCGCCAGCAGCTTACGGTCTGGTAACGACGAGCAGTACTTC.

V gene TRBV19 combines with J gene TRBJ1-5; D is uncertain. The germline CDR1 and CDR2 sequences are LNHDA and SQIVND (reference sequence). The CDR3 is made up of 13 amino acids. Trimming removed 3 bases at V and 4 bases at J, with 7 bases between. CDR3 nucleotides: TGTGCCAGTAGTATGGGCAGAAATCAGCCCCAGCATTTT. Translation gives CASSMGRNQPQHF.

This clone has only a few counts. This CDR3 is CASSVPRGVADTDTQYF. CDR3 nucleotide sequence: TGTGCCAGCAGCGTGCCCAGGGGGGTAGCGGACACAGATACGCAGTATTTT. The chain is built from TRBV9 and TRBJ2-3; possible D gene TRBD1, 7 bases. CDR3 length equals 17 residues. Germline CDR1 SGDLS, CDR2 YYNGEE. The V end lost 2 bases, the J end lost 2 bases, and 18 bases lay between the germline ends.

The J gene is TRBJ1-4, the V gene TRBV7-9; 7 nucleotides match TRBD1. This CDR3 region has 15 residues. Trimming took 1 base from V and 7 from J; bases not matched to a gene: 6. Germline V lookup: CDR1 SEHNR, CDR2 FQNEAQ (reference sequence). The CDR3 protein is CASSLGQGGGEKLFF. The CDR3 nucleotides are TGTGCCAGCAGCTTAGGGCAGGGGGGCGGTGAAAAACTGTTTTTT.

The chain combines TRBV27 with TRBJ1-1; D may be TRBD1 (6 bases). CDR1 and CDR2 from the germline V gene are MNHEY and SMNVEV (reference sequence). The CDR3 loop spans 14 amino acids. Trimming took 3 bases from V and 0 from J, leaving 8 bases between them. The CDR3 region is CASSFGQMNTEAFF. In nucleotides, the CDR3 is TGTGCCAGCAGTTTCGGACAGATGAACACTGAAGCTTTCTTT.

The rearrangement joins TRBV6-1 to TRBJ1-2; 7 nucleotides match TRBD1. J was trimmed by 3 bases and V by 4 bases; bases with no gene match: 8. The germline V gene has CDR1 MNHNS and CDR2 SASEGT. The CDR3 is 15 amino acids. The CDR3 loop is CASSASGQLYYGYTF. The CDR3 DNA follows: TGTGCCAGCAGTGCGTCGGGACAGTTATACTATGGCTACACCTTC.

V and J are TRBV6-1 and TRBJ1-5; TRBD1 agrees at 8 bases. CDR3 length: 16 amino acids. Trimming cost V 2 bases and J 2 bases; bases outside gene matches: 5. Germline lookup yields CDR1 MNHNS and CDR2 SASEGT. Written as DNA, the CDR3 is TGTGCCAGCAGTGAACAAGACAGGGGTGGCAATCAGCCCCAGCATTTT. This gives the protein CASSEQDRGGNQPQHF.

The chain is built from TRBV11-2 and TRBJ1-1; D is uncertain. Deletions cut 1 base from V and 3 bases from J, with 9 bases between. Germline V gene lookup returns CDR1 SGHAT and CDR2 FQNNGV. The CDR3 covers 14 residues. The CDR3 sequence is CASSLAGSHTEAFF. In DNA, the CDR3 is TGTGCCAGCAGCTTAGCGGGCAGCCACACTGAAGCTTTCTTT.